This TCR beta chain was sequenced during a study of somatic mutations in cytotoxic T cells in rheumatoid arthritis. Method: immunoSEQ multiplex PCR; TCRdb's copy keeps in-frame clones and lacks some. The sample consists of approximately 23,000 clones, more than 65% of them appearing once. The TCR sequence derives from an adult with rheumatoid arthritis. The sequenced material came from CD8+ T cells sorted from blood.

The CDR3 is CASSYGQETQYF. The DNA of the CDR3 is TGTGCCAGCAGTTATGGCCAAGAGACCCAGTACTTC. The J gene is TRBJ2-5, the V gene TRBV6-6; D gene ambiguous. Germline V gene data show CDR1 as MNHNY and CDR2 as SVGAGI (reference sequence). The CDR3 length is 12 residues. With 3 bases removed from V and 1 base from J, the gap between germline ends came to 3 bases.